This section outlines one T cell receptor beta chain sequence together with its context. This clone came up a few times. The antigen this receptor binds is unknown. Qualities for individual bases were not recorded, and no much larger clone is one base off. To sequence the TCRbeta CDR3 region, genomic DNA was isolated from the sorted cells. TCRbeta CDR3 regions were sequenced using the immunoSEQ Assay. TCRdb re-hosts the immuneACCESS table, in-frame sequences only. Its copies lack some clones; in the studies checked, an unresolved V gene accounts for under half of them, and the cause for the rest is not known. The sample data list 70,000 to 90,000 clones, and 89% of these were observed just once. The top ten constitute about an eighth of the sample. The trial excluded patients who had a history of autoimmune disease or were on systemic immunosuppression. Peripheral blood for TCR sequencing was collected from all dose cohorts at baseline, on cycle 4 day 1, and on cycle 7 day 1. Samples came from an open-label, multicenter, first-in-human phase I dose-escalation trial of ivuxolimab. The trial enrolled adults with locally advanced or metastatic head and neck squamous cell, hepatocellular, melanoma or renal cell carcinoma. Before TCR sequencing, CD4+ and CD8+ T cells were separately sorted from peripheral blood.

This record belongs to a study of OX40 agonist ivuxolimab in advanced cancers. Background on the whole study: The costimulatory receptor OX40 (CD134) was targeted by ivuxolimab, a fully human IgG2 agonistic monoclonal antibody. Of the 50 to 55 dose-escalation patients, hepatocellular carcinoma was present in 19, melanoma in approximately 15, renal cell carcinoma in 9 and head and neck cancer in 9. Partial responses occurred in three dose-escalation patients, of whom one had hepatocellular carcinoma and two had cutaneous melanoma. In the dose-escalation cohort, 82.7% of patients were male, and the mean age was about 55 years, with a range of about 20 to 90. The paper reports the monotherapy dose-escalation portion (N of about 50 patients) of the phase I ivuxolimab trial. Peripheral TCRbeta sequencing aimed to test whether ivuxolimab altered TCR sequence diversity and caused clonal T-cell expansion. Prior anti-PD-1, anti-PD-L1 or anti-CTLA-4 therapy was permitted, and approximately 42% of dose-escalation patients had received checkpoint inhibitors. Intravenous ivuxolimab was administered to patients every 2 weeks at six dose levels: 0.01, 0.1, 0.3, 1.5, 3 and 10 mg/kg.

The full study reports these points: Low levels of normalized T-cell clonal expansion were also seen in some nonresponding patients. Clonal expansion of both CD4+ and CD8+ blood T cells was observed from baseline to week 6 at doses 0.1 to 3.0 mg/kg. After ivuxolimab, expanded clones were on average more numerous among CD8+ T cells than among CD4+ T cells. The antigen specificity of the peripheral T cells that underwent clonal expansion was not determined. In the 0.1-3.0 mg/kg groups, partial responders had among the lowest normalized peripheral clonal expansion, particularly in CD8+ T cells.

The sequence came from an adult with an advanced solid tumor such as melanoma, head and neck, liver or kidney cancer. Sequencing used CD4+ or CD8+ T cells sorted from blood, obtained in a trial of the OX40 agonist ivuxolimab.

The CDR3 region: CASSPSGGAYEQYF. The nucleotide sequence reads TGTGCCAGCTCACCGAGCGGGGGCGCCTACGAGCAGTACTTC. The receptor chain draws on TRBV18 and TRBJ2-5; 8 central bases correspond to TRBD2. Gene TRBJ2-7 matches the end of the DNA better, so the J call may be wrong. Spanning cysteine to phenylalanine, the CDR3 consists of 14 amino acids. Here the CDR3 DNA is all that survives: 42 bases in frame from base 1. Taken from the germline V gene, the CDR1 and CDR2 loops are KGHSH and LQKENI.